The clone carrying this TCR beta chain was observed a few times. Its antigen is still unknown. This entry belongs to a study of shared clonotypes between healthy human individuals. Study-level findings and limits: Larger richness was generally estimated for naive than memory subsets. Clonotype sharing across a few donors was observed for about 5.2% of naive CD4 clonotypes.

CDR1 and CDR2 (germline): MNHEY, SMNVEV (reference sequence). The CDR3 is 17 amino acids. Trimming removed 5 bases from V and 7 bases from J, with 21 bases in between. Generated by immunoSEQ multiplex PCR, the TCRdb table keeps only in-frame clones and is missing some. The table includes over a million clones, around 75% detected once. Sequenced sample: memory CD4+ T cells sorted from blood. The subset denotes: CD45RA-negative fraction. The V gene is TRBV27, the J gene TRBJ1-6, with D possibly matching TRBD1 (5 bases). The receptor's source is a man between 18 and 29 years old in good health. The CDR3 coding sequence is TGTGCCAGCAGTGGTGCCGGGACCAAGTTCTCCAATTCACCCCTCCACTTT. As protein: CASSGAGTKFSNSPLHF.